The T cell receptor (beta chain) under discussion was sequenced for a study of T cells in women clearing cervical HPV infection (dated by TCRdb to 2016 to 2019). Context from the whole study: Cases were 25 women with histologically confirmed HPV16-related CIN3 or worse, including 2 invasive cancers. As quality controls, five blinded duplicates were added to each group, bringing the total to roughly 60 samples made up of roughly 50 participants and some ten replicates. Controls were around 24 women whose single incident HPV16 infection cleared within 12 months without precancer or cancer developing. Nested within Costa Rica's Guanacaste HPV Natural History Study, an exploratory proof-of-principle case-control study compared TCR repertoires across cervical HPV16 outcomes. HLA typing was available for only a few women, so HLA type could not be excluded as a confounder. For cases, a median interval of roughly 150 days, with an interquartile range of 90 to 200 days, was observed between lesion detection and blood sampling. Cases and controls were matched on year of sample collection and on age within five years. Blood from cases was collected at the visit at which the lesion was first identified, whereas blood from controls was collected once infection was no longer detected. Cases had a median age of almost 35 years and controls had a median age of 38, with no significant differences in baseline characteristics. The parent cohort enrolled roughly 10,000 women aged 18 or older in Guanacaste, Costa Rica, during about 1992 to 1994 and followed them for approximately 7 years. Broader findings and caveats from the paper: Cases were distinguished from controls with an estimated AUC of approximately 0.8 by random forest classifiers combining richness and V gene abundances. Because of the cross-sectional design, the study could not determine whether the associations came before infection or resulted from infection, and neither effector/memory subsets nor HPV-specific T cells were isolated. Because T-cell numbers per sample were unknown, differences in richness could reflect varying T-cell content rather than repertoire biology. CIN3+ cases had significantly higher TCR repertoire richness than controls across sequencing depths, but evenness did not differ between the groups. Lower TRBV6-7 relative abundance was observed in cases than in controls (around 0.1% versus 0.15%; Bonferroni P = 0.0008).

Every participant had a single incident cervical HPV16 infection, and prevalent HPV16 infections were excluded. Cervical HPV DNA was detected by MY09/MY11 PCR, and genotyping was performed by dot-blot hybridization. Fifteen mL of heparinized blood were centrifuged, and the buffy coat was aliquoted, frozen at -30°C, then stored at -80°C. Genomic DNA was extracted from buffy coat specimens using QIAGEN kits. Details on this clone: Which antigen it targets is not known. The read terminates 3 residues before the CDR3 end, so the remaining end is supplied by the germline J gene.

TCR beta CDR3 regions were amplified by multiplex PCR using the immunoSEQ assay from an average of 1200 ng genomic DNA per sample. The assay corrected primer bias using a complete synthetic TCR repertoire to establish an amplification baseline. Amplicons were sequenced on the Illumina platform. Per the authors' processing: Sequences were error-corrected by clustering with frequency ratios and a modified nearest-neighbor algorithm, then analyzed in the immunoSEQ Analyzer with IMGT gene definitions. At each rarefaction depth, TCR richness and evenness were averaged over 20 rarefaction repeats, and samples with fewer sequences than the depth were excluded. Relative abundances of V, D and J genes were compared between groups using Wilcoxon rank sum tests, with FDR correction applied. For the blinded duplicates, the intraclass correlation was over 95% for TCR richness and averaged about 76% across about 66 gene segments. TCRdb holds this immuneACCESS table with in-frame rearrangements only. Some clones are missing; in checked studies, unresolved V genes explain under half, and the rest has no known cause. V and J calls plus clone size are reproduced from that table; the DNA served to infer D and trimming. This sample's table carries 23,000 or so clones. Roughly 2.7% of the sample is taken by the ten largest.

V has 6 bases trimmed and J has 2 bases trimmed; junction bases matching no gene number 7. The CDR3, from cysteine to phenylalanine, totals 14 residues. The CDR3 was read in part: 33 bases, with the frame set at base 1. The sequence is built from TRBV12-3 or TRBV12-4 and TRBJ2-7; 7 bases in between match TRBD1. This receptor was taken from a woman between 18 and 70 years old with a cervical HPV16 infection that either progressed to CIN3+ or cleared (not recorded which). Material for sequencing was blood buffy coat. Here the CDR3 is given as CASRNSGTAYEQYF. Partial CDR3 DNA: TGTGCCAGCAGGAACTCCGGGACAGCCTACGAG.